This T cell receptor (beta chain) was profiled in a study of blood T cell repertoires in COVID-19. About the study: The cDNA or gDNA used as material had been derived from T cells, B-cell-depleted T cells, or PBMCs.

Original handling: The authors estimated nucleated cell counts from reference gene primer amplification. Assay: immunoSEQ multiplex PCR; the TCRdb copy retains only in-frame clones and omits some. The V and J calls and clone size were taken over from that table, and D and trimming were inferred from the DNA. The data show some 83,000 clones, 72% seen once. Germline V gives CDR1 SGHTS, CDR2 YDEGEE. The V gene lost 6 bases and the J gene lost 2 bases, with 10 bases spanning the gap. The CDR3 sequence is 13 residues long. The sample comprised peripheral blood. The sequence derives from an elderly woman with acute or convalescent COVID-19. The chain recombines TRBV5-8 with TRBJ2-3, with D maybe TRBD1 (5 bases). The CDR3 spells CASNRQSTDTQYF. The CDR3, as DNA: TGTGCCAGCAACCGACAGTCCACAGATACGCAGTATTTT.